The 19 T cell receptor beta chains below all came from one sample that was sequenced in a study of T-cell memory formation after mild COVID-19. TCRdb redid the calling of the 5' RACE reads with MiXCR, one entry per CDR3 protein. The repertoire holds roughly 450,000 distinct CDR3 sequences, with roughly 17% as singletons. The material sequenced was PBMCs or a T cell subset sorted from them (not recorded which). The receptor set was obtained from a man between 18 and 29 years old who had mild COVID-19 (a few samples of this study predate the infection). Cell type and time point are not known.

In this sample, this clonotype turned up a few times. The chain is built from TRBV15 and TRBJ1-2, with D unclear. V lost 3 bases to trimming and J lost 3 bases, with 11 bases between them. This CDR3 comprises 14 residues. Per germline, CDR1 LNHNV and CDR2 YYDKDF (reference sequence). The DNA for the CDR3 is TGTGCCACCAGCAGTCAAAGGCAGGACTATGGCTACACCTTC. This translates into CATSSQRQDYGYTF.

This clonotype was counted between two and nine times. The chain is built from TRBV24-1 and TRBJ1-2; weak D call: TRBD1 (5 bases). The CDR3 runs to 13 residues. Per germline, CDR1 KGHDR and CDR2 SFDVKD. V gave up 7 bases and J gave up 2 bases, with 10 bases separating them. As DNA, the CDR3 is TGTGCCACCAGGGACAATATGAACTATGGCTACACCTTC. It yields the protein CATRDNMNYGYTF.

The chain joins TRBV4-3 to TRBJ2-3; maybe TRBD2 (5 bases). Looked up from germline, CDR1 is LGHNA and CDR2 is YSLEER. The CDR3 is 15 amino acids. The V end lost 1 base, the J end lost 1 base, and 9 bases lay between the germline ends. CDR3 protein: CASSQASGRTDTQYF. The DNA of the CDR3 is TGCGCCAGCAGCCAAGCCAGCGGTCGCACAGATACGCAGTATTTT.

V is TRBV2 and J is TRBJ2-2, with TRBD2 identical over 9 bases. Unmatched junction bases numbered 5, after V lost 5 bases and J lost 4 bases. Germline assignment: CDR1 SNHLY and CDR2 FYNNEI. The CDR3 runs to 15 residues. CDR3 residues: CASSWRGGPTGELFF. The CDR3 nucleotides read TGTGCCAGCAGTTGGCGGGGGGGCCCCACCGGGGAGCTGTTTTTT.

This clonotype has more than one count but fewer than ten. The CDR3 reads CASSPTQEYGYTF. In nucleotides, the CDR3 is TGTGCCAGCAGCCCAACTCAAGAGTATGGCTACACCTTC. This chain links TRBV7-9 with TRBJ1-2; D is unclear. The CDR3 extends over 13 amino acids. Trimming pared 5 bases from V and 5 bases from J, leaving 12 bases between. The germline CDR1 and CDR2 sequences are SEHNR and FQNEAQ (reference sequence).

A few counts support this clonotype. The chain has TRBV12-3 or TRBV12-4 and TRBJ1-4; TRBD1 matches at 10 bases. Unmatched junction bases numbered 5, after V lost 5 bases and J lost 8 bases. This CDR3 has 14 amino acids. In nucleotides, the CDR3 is TGTGCCAGCAGTCCGACAGGGGGCCGGGAAAAACTGTTTTTT. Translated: CASSPTGGREKLFF.

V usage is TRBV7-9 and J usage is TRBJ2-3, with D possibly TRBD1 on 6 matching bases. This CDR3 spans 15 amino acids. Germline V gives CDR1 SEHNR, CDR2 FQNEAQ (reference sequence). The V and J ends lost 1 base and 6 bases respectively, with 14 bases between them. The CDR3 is CASSLVTGRWDTQYF. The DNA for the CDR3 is TGTGCCAGCAGCTTAGTGACAGGACGATGGGATACGCAGTATTTT.

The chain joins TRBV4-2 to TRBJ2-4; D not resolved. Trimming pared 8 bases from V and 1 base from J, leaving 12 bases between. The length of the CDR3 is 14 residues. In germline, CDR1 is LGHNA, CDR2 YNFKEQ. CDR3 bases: TGTGCCAGCGCAAAGGCCATGGCCAAAAACATTCAGTACTTC. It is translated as CASAKAMAKNIQYF.

The CDR3 region is CASSPGTGIFYEQYF. The CDR3 DNA reads as TGTGCCAGCAGCCCCGGGACAGGTATTTTCTACGAGCAGTACTTC. V gene TRBV12-3 or TRBV12-4 combines with J gene TRBJ2-7; TRBD1 aligns across 8 bases. Trimming removed 6 bases from V and 3 bases from J; junction bases left unmatched: 10. The CDR3 extends over 15 amino acids.

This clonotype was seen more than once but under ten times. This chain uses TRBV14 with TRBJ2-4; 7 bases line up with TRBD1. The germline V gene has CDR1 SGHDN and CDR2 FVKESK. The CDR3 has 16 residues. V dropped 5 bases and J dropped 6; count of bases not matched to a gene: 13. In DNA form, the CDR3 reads TGTGCCAGCAGCTCTACCACAGGGGAGTACCTAAACATTCAGTACTTC. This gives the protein CASSSTTGEYLNIQYF.

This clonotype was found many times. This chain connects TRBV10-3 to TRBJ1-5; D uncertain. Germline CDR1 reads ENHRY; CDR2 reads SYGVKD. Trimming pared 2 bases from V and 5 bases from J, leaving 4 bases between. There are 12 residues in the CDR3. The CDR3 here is CAISEVDQPQHF. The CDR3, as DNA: TGTGCCATCAGTGAGGTGGATCAGCCCCAGCATTTT.

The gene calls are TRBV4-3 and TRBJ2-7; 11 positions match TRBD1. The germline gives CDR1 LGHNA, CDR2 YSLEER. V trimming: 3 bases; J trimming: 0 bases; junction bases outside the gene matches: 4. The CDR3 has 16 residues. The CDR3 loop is CASSHPGTGGSYEQYF. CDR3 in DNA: TGCGCCAGCAGCCACCCCGGGACAGGGGGCTCCTACGAGCAGTACTTC.

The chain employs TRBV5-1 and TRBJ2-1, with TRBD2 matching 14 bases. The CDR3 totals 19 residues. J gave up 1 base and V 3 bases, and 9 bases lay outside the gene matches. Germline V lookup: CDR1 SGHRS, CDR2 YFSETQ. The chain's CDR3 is CASSYLTSGGARSYNEQFF. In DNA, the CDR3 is TGCGCCAGCAGCTACTTGACTAGCGGGGGGGCTCGGTCCTACAATGAGCAGTTCTTC.

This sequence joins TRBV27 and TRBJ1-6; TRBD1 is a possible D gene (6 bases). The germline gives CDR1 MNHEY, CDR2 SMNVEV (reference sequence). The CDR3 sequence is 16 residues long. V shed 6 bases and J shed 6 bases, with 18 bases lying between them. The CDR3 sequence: CASRTGGLGGNSPLHF. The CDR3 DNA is TGTGCCAGCAGAACCGGGGGCCTCGGAGGTAATTCACCCCTCCACTTT.

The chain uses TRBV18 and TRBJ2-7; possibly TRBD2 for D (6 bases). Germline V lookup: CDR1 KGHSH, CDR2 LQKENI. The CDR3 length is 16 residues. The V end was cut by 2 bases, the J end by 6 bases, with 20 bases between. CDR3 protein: CASSPGGGEYWVEQYF. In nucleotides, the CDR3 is TGTGCCAGCTCACCAGGGGGAGGAGAGTATTGGGTCGAGCAGTACTTC.

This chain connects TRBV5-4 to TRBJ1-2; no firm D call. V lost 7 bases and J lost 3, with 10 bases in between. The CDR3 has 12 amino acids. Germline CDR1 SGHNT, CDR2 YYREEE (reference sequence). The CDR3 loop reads CASGSTDYGYTF. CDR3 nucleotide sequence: TGTGCCAGCGGCTCTACAGACTATGGCTACACCTTC.

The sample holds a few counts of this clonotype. CDR3 sequence: CSANAGTGGPEAFF. The CDR3 DNA sequence: TGCAGTGCGAACGCCGGGACAGGGGGCCCTGAAGCTTTCTTT. The chain is built from TRBV20-1 and TRBJ1-1; 12 positions match TRBD1. CDR1 and CDR2 (germline): DFQATT, SNEGSKA (reference sequence). CDR3 length: 14 residues. The V gene end was trimmed by 6 bases and the J gene end by 6 bases; junction bases not matched to a gene: 8.

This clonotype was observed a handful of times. The CDR3 here is CSARDPYRGTEAFF. For the CDR3, the DNA is TGCAGTGCTAGAGATCCCTACAGGGGCACTGAAGCTTTCTTT. The J gene is TRBJ1-1, the V gene TRBV20-1, with 7 bases aligning to TRBD1. The V segment lost 0 bases and the J segment 4 bases; nucleotides outside the gene matches: 5. The germline V gene has CDR1 DFQATT and CDR2 SNEGSKA (reference sequence). The CDR3 has 14 residues.

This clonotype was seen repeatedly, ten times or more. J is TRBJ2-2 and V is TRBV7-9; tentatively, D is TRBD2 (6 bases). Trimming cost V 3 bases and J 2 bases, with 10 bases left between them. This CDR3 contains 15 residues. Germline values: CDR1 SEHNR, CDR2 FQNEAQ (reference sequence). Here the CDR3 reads CASSFWGLNTGELFF. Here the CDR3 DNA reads TGTGCCAGCAGCTTTTGGGGACTTAACACCGGGGAGCTGTTTTTT.